This TCR beta chain was captured by sequencing in a study of early T cells in non-severe SARS-CoV-2 infection. Via MiXCR, TCRdb re-called the 5' RACE reads, giving one row per CDR3 protein. The repertoire holds about 63,000 distinct CDR3 sequences, with over 10% as singletons. This clonotype was detected many times. Trimming cost V 4 bases and J 4 bases; bases outside gene matches: 14. There are 17 residues in the CDR3. Per the germline V gene, CDR1 is SGHRS and CDR2 is YFSETQ. Sequenced input: whole blood. The sequence was obtained from an adult who was a healthcare worker with PCR-confirmed SARS-CoV-2 infection or an uninfected control (not recorded which). This rearrangement joins TRBV5-1 to TRBJ1-3; 7 bases align to TRBD1. The CDR3 bases are TGCGCCAGCAGCGGAACCGTTGACAGGGAGGACGGAAACACCATATATTTT. This sequence encodes CASSGTVDREDGNTIYF.